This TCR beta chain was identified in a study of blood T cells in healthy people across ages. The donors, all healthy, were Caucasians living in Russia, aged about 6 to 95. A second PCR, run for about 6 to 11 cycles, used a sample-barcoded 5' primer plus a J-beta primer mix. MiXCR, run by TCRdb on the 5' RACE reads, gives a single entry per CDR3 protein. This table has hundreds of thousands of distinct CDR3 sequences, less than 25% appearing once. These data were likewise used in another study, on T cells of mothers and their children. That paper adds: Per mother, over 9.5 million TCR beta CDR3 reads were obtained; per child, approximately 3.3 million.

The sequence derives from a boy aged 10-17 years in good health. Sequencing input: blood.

DNA of the CDR3: TGTGCCAGCAGCCAGTGGGAGGGACGAACCTACGAGCAGTACTTC. The encoded protein is CASSQWEGRTYEQYF. The chain recombines TRBV3-1 with TRBJ2-7; 7 nucleotides match TRBD2. The CDR3 has 15 amino acids. V lost 3 bases, J lost 2 bases, and 7 bases stayed unmatched. From germline, CDR1 is LGHDT and CDR2 YNNKEL (reference sequence).